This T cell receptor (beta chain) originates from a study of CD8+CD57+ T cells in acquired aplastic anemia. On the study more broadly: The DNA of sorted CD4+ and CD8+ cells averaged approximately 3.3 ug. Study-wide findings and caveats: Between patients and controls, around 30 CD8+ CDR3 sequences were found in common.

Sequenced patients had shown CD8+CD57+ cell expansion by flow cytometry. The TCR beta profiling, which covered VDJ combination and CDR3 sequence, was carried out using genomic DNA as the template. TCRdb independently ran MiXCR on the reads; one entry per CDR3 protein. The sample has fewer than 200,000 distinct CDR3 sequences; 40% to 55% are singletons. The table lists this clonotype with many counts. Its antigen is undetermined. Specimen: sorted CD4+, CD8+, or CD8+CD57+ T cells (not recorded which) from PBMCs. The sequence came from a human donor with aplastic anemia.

CDR3 sequence: CASTTGRGTDTQYF. In nucleotides, the CDR3 is TGTGCCAGCACGACAGGGAGGGGCACAGATACGCAGTATTTT. The chain combines TRBV7-9 with TRBJ2-3; D is perhaps TRBD1 or TRBD2 (7 bases each). V was cut by 7 bases and J by 1 base, with 12 bases left in between. The CDR3 covers 14 residues. Per the germline V gene, CDR1 is SEHNR and CDR2 is FQNEAQ (reference sequence).